Below, 5 T cell receptor beta chains from the same sample are listed, as sequenced in a study of monozygotic twins with inflammatory bowel disease. TCRdb reworked the 5' RACE reads into one entry per CDR3 protein, no DNA. The specimen's table records over 90,000 distinct CDR3 sequences. The sequenced sample was blood. Every receptor here comes from a human donor with ulcerative colitis or Crohn's disease, or a healthy co-twin of an affected twin (not recorded which).

The chain is built from TRBV19 and TRBJ2-2; TCRdb names TRBD2, which stays unverified in the absence of DNA. The germline V gene encodes CDR1 LNHDA and CDR2 SQIVND (reference sequence). The CDR3 is 19 amino acids. The CDR3 spells CASAIAIRTSGSGTGELFF.

The chain employs TRBV5-1 and TRBJ1-5. CDR3 length: 13 residues. Germline values: CDR1 SGHRS, CDR2 YFSETQ. The CDR3: CASSLNADQPQHF.

The J gene is TRBJ2-2, the V gene TRBV20-1; TCRdb gives TRBD1 as the D gene, but with no DNA this cannot be confirmed. The CDR3 loop spans 15 amino acids. Germline V gene lookup returns CDR1 DFQATT and CDR2 SNEGSKA (reference sequence). The CDR3 protein is CSATGGDRNTGELFF.

The chain combines TRBV3-1 with TRBJ2-7; the TCRdb D gene call, TRBD1, has no DNA to confirm it. Looked up from germline, CDR1 is LGHDT and CDR2 is YNNKEL (reference sequence). The CDR3 is made up of 14 amino acids. CDR3 residues: CASSWGELTGEQYF.

This rearrangement joins TRBV7-3 to TRBJ2-7; as DNA is missing, the TRBD1 call by TCRdb cannot be tested. The length of the CDR3 is 14 residues. Germline lookup yields CDR1 SGHTA and CDR2 FQGTGA. The CDR3 loop reads CASSSTGVGYEQYF. The full variable domain, completed using reference TRBV7-3 and TRBJ2-7, is GAGVSQTPSNKVTEKGKYVELRCDPISGHTALYWYRQSLGQGPEFLIYFQGTGAADDSGLPNDRFFAVRPEGSVSTLKIQRTERGDSAVYLCASSSTGVGYEQYFGPGTRLTVT.